This T cell receptor (beta chain) emerged from a study of cytomegalovirus exposure and HLA in healthy donors. Findings and caveats of the study: Researchers counted roughly 160 TCR beta chains as cytomegalovirus-associated. Several V segments, TRBV6-2 and TRBV6-3 among them, could not be told apart and were dropped.

Primers: 60 Vbeta forward and 13 Jbeta reverse. This table comes from immunoSEQ multiplex PCR, and its TCRdb copy is limited to in-frame clones, with some not included. The sample includes 150,000 to 200,000 clones, 85% of them seen just once. All the people who gave samples were healthy bone marrow donors. V lost 5 bases to trimming and J lost 0 bases; unmatched junction nucleotides: 9. Per germline, CDR1 MRHNA and CDR2 SNTAGT. This CDR3 is 16 amino acids long. This clone was seen once. Its antigen is unidentified. Material: PBMCs. The chain couples TRBV6-4 to TRBJ2-7; 8 nucleotides align to TRBD2. The origin of this receptor is a boy between 2 and 10 years old in good health and CMV-seronegative. The CDR3, as DNA: TGTGCCAGCAGTACCCAGCGGGGGCGCCTCTCCTACGAGCAGTACGTC. Its protein product is CASSTQRGRLSYEQYV.